This T cell receptor beta chain was observed in a study of T cells in Graves' hyperthyroidism and ophthalmopathy. The V end lost 0 bases, the J end lost 3 bases, and 14 bases lay between the germline ends. CDR1 is GTSNPN, CDR2 SVGIG, per germline (reference sequence). This CDR3 has 15 residues. PBMCs stemmed from about 9.5 ml fresh peripheral blood. There were TCR beta CDR3 regions amplified from RNA transcripts. Researchers ran a first-round RT-PCR on the TCR CDR3 using the HTBI primer set. TCRdb analysed the multiplex PCR reads with MiXCR anew, one entry per CDR3 protein. This table holds over 700,000 distinct CDR3 sequences, over 35% found once.

This TCR derives from a woman aged 40 to 50 with Graves' hyperthyroidism. The sample comprised blood. The chain recombines TRBV30 with TRBJ1-2; no definite D call. CDR3 loop: CAWSVKADGHYGYTF. The CDR3 nucleotides are TGTGCCTGGAGTGTAAAGGCGGACGGTCACTATGGCTACACCTTC.